The entry below gives a single T cell receptor beta chain sequence along with its context. This entry comes from a study of blood T cell repertoires in COVID-19. On the study more broadly: COVID-19 samples, acute and convalescent, were from the United States, Italy and Spain. Sources were T cells, B-cell-depleted T cells, or PBMCs; the material itself was cDNA or gDNA.

Per the original methods: It was from reference gene primer amplification that nucleated cell counts were estimated. Here immunoSEQ multiplex PCR was the method, and the copy in TCRdb shows in-frame clones only, minus some. V and J calls and clone size are as listed in that table; D and trimming were resolved from the DNA. The sample holds 100,000 to 150,000 clones; around four fifths are singletons and the top ten take just under 25%. Sequenced material: peripheral blood. This TCR was sampled from a human donor in a cohort sampled during active COVID-19.

In DNA, the CDR3 is TGTGCCAGTAGTATGATCTCAGTGAACACTGAAGCTTTCTTT. Translated: CASSMISVNTEAFF. The chain has TRBV19 and TRBJ1-1, with D unresolved. Between the trimmed V and J ends, which lost 3 bases and 0 bases, there was a span of 8 bases. Germline values: CDR1 LNHDA, CDR2 SQIVND (reference sequence). The CDR3 contains 14 residues.